This T cell receptor beta chain comes out of a study of blood T cell repertoires in COVID-19. Study details: There were acute and convalescent COVID-19 samples, and they came from the United States, Italy and Spain. PBMCs, B-cell-depleted T cells, or T cells were the source of the cDNA or gDNA that made up the material.

Clones were read by immunoSEQ multiplex PCR, and TCRdb kept only the in-frame ones, dropping some. Found here are some 130,000 clones, approximately 83% of them singletons; the top ten hold around 19%. V was shortened by 3 bases and J by 6 bases, with 12 bases between the two germline ends. CDR3 size: 13 residues. The sequence came from a woman aged 50 to 60 who had recovered from COVID-19. The sequencing input was peripheral blood. The chain carries TRBV12-3 or TRBV12-4 and TRBJ2-7, with D possibly TRBD2 on 5 matching bases. As DNA, the CDR3 is TGTGCCAGCAGTTTTGCACTAGGGAGCGAGCAGTACTTC. Translated: CASSFALGSEQYF.